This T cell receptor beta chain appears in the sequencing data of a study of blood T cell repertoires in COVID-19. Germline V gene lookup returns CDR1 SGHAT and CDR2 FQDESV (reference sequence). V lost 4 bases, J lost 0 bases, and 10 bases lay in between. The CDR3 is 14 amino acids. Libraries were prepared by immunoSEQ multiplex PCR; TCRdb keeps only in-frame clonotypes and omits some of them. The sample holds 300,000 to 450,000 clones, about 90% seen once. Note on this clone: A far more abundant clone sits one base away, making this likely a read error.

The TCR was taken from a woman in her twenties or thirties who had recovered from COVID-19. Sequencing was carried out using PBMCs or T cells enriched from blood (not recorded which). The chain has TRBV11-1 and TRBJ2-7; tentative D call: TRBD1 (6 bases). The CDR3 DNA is TGTGCCAGCAGCTACAGGGTGAGCTCCTACGAGCAGTACTTC. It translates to CASSYRVSSYEQYF.